This TCR beta chain was sequenced during a study of blood T cells in healthy people across ages (dated by TCRdb to the mid-2010s). Notes on the research overall: In model experiments, template switching captured about one uniquely barcoded TCR beta cDNA molecule for every two T cells. Age-related changes in TCR beta repertoire diversity were measured in the study by deep sequencing normalized with unique cDNA molecular identifiers. For two donors (one aged 18 to 30 and one aged 80 or older), the study analyzed two additional independent replicas of 1 million unique cDNA reads from the same blood draw. Donors were grouped into four age groups: young (average 16 years), middle-aged (39), aged (around 66) and long-lived (less than 85).

This clonotype occurred a few times. No cognate antigen has been identified for it. Within one base of it there is no much larger clone, and no base qualities were kept. The method was 5' RACE. Sequenced on an Illumina HiSeq 2500. A second 7 to 11 cycle PCR used a sample-barcoded 5' primer and a J-beta primer mix. A unique molecular identifier was introduced onto each TCR beta cDNA molecule by a template-switch 5' adaptor carrying 12 random nucleotides. Each sample yielded at least 3 million CDR3-containing paired-end reads. The Mint cDNA synthesis kit, primed by a TRBC-specific oligonucleotide, was used to synthesize first-strand cDNA from all RNA. After uracil-DNA glycosylase treatment, a first 18-cycle PCR used universal primers M1SS and BC2_uni_R on all cDNA. In the authors' own workflow: Normalization of each sample was performed by random selection of 1 million high-quality reads, each carrying a distinct molecular identifier. Reads sharing molecular identifiers were discarded rather than binned into consensus sequences. MiTCR, run with a Q25 quality threshold and the strictest error-elimination algorithm, handled CDR3 identification, clonotype clustering and error correction. A nonparametric unseen species model with Euler transformation was used to estimate lower-bound total TCR beta diversity. TCRdb reanalyzed the raw reads on its own, using fastp at Q25 for trimming and MiXCR for clone calling, and kept in-frame beta chains. A single entry per CDR3 protein holds the most common genes and DNA from its merged rows. What appears here as the V and J calls and clone size reflects TCRdb's work, not the paper's. This sample holds more than 900,000 distinct CDR3 sequences; 25% to 30% were observed only once. The ten largest clones add up to around 9.6% of the sample.

CDR1 is given as SGHAT and CDR2 as FQNNGV, both from the germline V gene. From V the trimming removes 2 bases and from J it removes 0 bases, while the gene matches leave 12 bases of the junction unaccounted for. Taken from cysteine to phenylalanine, the CDR3 has 18 residues. Here the CDR3 DNA is all that survives: 54 bases in frame from base 1. Broad study findings and their caveats: Observed TCR beta diversity per million T cells fell roughly linearly with age, and a significant reduction was already apparent by age roughly 41. Conclusive comparison of naive and antigen-experienced compartments was prevented by the profiling of bulk unsorted PBMCs. Estimates of total diversity based on one million sequenced T cells were regarded as lower bounds and as underestimates. Because the CMV infection status of the donors was unknown, age-related changes in expanded clonotypes may potentially have been confounded. Observed TCR beta diversity correlated strongly with the percentage of naive T cells measured by flow cytometry. Compared with the aged group, the long-lived group had more naive CD4+ T cells, fewer expanded clones and increased TCR diversity, suggesting age selection.

Donors were roughly 40 systemically healthy Caucasian individuals from Russia aged roughly 6 to 100 years. Each donor gave approximately 9.3 milliliters of peripheral blood, collected into EDTA-treated Vacutainer tubes. Ficoll-Paque density-gradient centrifugation was used to isolate PBMCs, with at least 6.5 million obtained per sample. Trizol reagent was used to extract total RNA from the PBMCs, yielding at least 5 micrograms per sample. Naive CD45RAhigh/CD27high T cell percentages were measured by flow cytometry on a PBMC aliquot from every donor. The sample was also linked to a second study, of T cells of mothers and their children. That second report states: Nine systemically healthy Caucasian individuals, comprising three mothers and their six children, were included as donors. cDNA synthesis consumed the entire amount of extracted RNA, loaded at 1.5 ug RNA in each 15 ul reaction. In the second PCR, sample barcodes and 2-4 random nucleotides were introduced via the M1S primer. Over 8.5 million TCR beta CDR3 reads came from each mother, compared with approximately 3 million reads from each child. In both related and unrelated pairs, thymic selection shapes the output of TCR recombination in a similar way, with inherited differences having only a minor effect. Related mother-child pairs always showed normalized repertoire overlap that was slightly higher than in unrelated mother-child pairs, though the difference was never significant. With a sensitivity of roughly 93 clones per million clonotypes, no persistent microchimeric T cell clones were detected. The study used deep NGS to compare TCR beta repertoires of mothers and children, seeking features distinguishing related mother-child pairs from unrelated individuals. On average, the children were about 10 +/- 4 years old, while the mothers were about 40 +/- 4 years old. After adapter ligation with NEBNext reagents, the libraries were sequenced on Illumina HiSeq 2000 with 100+100 nt paired-end reads. To prevent cross-contamination, the mother and child libraries were prepared one month apart and sequenced in separate runs. Each donor had between about 450,000 and 2,100,000 distinct TCR beta clonotypes identified. Naive TCR beta clonotypes were estimated from low-frequency clonotypes matched to each donor's FACS-determined naive share, without sorting.

This sequence originates from a woman between 35 and 50 years old in good health. Sequencing was carried out using blood. Recombination linked TRBV11-2 to TRBJ1-1, with 7 central nucleotides matching TRBD1. The CDR3 protein is CASSLYAPGQFMNTEAFF. The DNA sequence reads TGTGCCAGCAGCTTATACGCGCCGGGACAGTTTATGAACACTGAAGCTTTCTTT.